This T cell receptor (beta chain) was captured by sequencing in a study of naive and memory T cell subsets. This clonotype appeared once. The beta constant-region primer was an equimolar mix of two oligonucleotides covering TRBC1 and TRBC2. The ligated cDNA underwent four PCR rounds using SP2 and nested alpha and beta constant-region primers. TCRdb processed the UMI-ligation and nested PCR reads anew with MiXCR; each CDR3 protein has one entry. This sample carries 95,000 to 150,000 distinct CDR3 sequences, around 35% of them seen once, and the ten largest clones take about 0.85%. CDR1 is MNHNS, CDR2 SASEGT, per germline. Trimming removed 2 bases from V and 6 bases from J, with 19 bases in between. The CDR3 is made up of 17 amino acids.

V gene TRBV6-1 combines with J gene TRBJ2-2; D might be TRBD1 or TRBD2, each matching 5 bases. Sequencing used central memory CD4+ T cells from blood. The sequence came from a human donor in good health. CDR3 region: CASSEILRGRPPGELFF. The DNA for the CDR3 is TGTGCCAGCAGTGAAATATTGAGGGGAAGACCGCCCGGGGAGCTGTTTTTT.